The clone carrying this T cell receptor beta chain was seen a single time. As yet, its antigen is unknown. Clones were read by immunoSEQ multiplex PCR, and TCRdb kept only the in-frame ones, dropping some. The table has around 1.6 million clones, approximately 98% seen once. Germline lookup yields CDR1 MNHNS and CDR2 SASEGT. V lost 4 bases to trimming and J lost 8 bases, with 18 bases between them. The CDR3 consists of 15 residues. This sample stems from a study of shared clonotypes between healthy human individuals. Study-wide points: Naive subsets, compared against memory subsets, generally had larger estimated richness values.

This receptor was obtained from a man younger than 40 in good health. The material sequenced was naive CD4+ T cells sorted from blood. Described subset: CD45RA+ positively selected. The genes are TRBV6-1 and TRBJ2-1; D is tentatively TRBD1 or TRBD2 (5 bases each). Written as DNA, the CDR3 is TGTGCCAGCAGTGCACCGGGACCCCATCTGGATGAGCAGTTCTTC. Translation: CASSAPGPHLDEQFF.